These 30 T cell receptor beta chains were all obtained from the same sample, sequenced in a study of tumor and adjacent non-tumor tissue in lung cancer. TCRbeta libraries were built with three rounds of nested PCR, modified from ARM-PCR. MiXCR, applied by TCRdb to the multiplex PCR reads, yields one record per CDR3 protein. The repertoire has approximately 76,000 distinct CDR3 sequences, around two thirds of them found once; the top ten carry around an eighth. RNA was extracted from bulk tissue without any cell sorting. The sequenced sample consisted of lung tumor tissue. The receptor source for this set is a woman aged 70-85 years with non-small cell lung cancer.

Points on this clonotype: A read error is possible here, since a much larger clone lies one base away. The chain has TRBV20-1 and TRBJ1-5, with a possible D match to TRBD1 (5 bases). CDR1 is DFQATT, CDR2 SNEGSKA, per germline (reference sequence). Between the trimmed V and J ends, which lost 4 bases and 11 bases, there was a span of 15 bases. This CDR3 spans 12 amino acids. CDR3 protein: CSAMGRGQSQHF. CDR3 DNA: TGCAGTGCTATGGGACGAGGCCAGTCCCAGCATTTT.

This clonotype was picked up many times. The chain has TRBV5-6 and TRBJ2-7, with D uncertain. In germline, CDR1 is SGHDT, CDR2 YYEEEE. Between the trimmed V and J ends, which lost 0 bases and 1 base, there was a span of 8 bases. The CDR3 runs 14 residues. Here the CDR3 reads CASSLDYTSYEQYF. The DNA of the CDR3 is TGTGCCAGCAGCTTGGACTACACTTCCTACGAGCAGTACTTC.

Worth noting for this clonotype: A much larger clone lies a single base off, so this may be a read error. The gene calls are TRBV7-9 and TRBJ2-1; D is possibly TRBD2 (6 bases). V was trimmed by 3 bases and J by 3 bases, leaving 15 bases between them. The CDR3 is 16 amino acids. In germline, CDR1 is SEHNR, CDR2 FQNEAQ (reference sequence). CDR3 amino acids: CASSFGTRGHYNEQFF. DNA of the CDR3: TGTGCCAGCAGCTTCGGGACTCGCGGCCACTACAATGAGCAGTTCTTC.

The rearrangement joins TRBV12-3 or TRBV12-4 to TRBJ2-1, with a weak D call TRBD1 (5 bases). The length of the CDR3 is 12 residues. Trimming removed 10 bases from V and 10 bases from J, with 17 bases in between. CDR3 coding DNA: TGTGCCAACACCCAAAGGGGCCACGAGCAGTTCTTC. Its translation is CANTQRGHEQFF.

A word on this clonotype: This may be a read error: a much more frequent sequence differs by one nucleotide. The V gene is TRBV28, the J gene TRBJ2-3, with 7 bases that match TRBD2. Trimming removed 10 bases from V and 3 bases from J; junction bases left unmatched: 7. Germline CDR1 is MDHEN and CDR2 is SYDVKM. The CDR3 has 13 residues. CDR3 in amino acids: CANRSGVTDTQYF. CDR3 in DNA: TGTGCCAACAGGAGCGGGGTTACAGATACGCAGTATTTT.

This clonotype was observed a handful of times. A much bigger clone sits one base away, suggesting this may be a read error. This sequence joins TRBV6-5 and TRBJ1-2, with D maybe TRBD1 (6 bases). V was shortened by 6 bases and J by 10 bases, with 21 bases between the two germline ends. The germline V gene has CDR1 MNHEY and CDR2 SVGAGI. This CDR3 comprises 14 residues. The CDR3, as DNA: TGTGCCAGCAGACCTGGGGGGCCAAATCTTGTCTACACCTTC. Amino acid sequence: CASRPGGPNLVYTF.

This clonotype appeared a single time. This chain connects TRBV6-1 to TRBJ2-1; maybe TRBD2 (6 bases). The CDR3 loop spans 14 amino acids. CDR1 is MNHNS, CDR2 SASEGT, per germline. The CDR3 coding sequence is TGTGCTACCAGCCCCATCGGAGCGGGTTATGAGCAGTTCTTC. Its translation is CATSPIGAGYEQFF.

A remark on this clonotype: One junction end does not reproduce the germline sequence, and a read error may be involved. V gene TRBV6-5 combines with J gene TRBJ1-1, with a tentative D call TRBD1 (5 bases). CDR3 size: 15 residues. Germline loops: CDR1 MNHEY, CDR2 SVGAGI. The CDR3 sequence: CVSSSGPPRGTDVFF. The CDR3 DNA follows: TGTGTCAGCAGCTCCGGGCCCCCGCGGGGGACTGACGTTTTCTTT.

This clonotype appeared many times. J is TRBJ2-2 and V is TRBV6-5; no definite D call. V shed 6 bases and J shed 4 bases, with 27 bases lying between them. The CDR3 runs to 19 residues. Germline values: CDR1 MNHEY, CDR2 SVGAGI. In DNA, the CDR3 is TGTGCCAGCAGACCCCTCCCGGTAGGCTCCTTTGGTCCCACCGGGGAGCTGTTTTTT. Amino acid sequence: CASRPLPVGSFGPTGELFF.

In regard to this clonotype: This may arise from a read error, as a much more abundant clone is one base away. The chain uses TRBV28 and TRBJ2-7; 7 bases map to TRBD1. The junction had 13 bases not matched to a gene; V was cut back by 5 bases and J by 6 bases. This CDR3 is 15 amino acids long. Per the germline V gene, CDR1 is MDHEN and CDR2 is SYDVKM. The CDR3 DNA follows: TGTGCCAGCAGTCGGGTCGTACAGGGGCGCTCCGAGCAGTACTTC. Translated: CASSRVVQGRSEQYF.

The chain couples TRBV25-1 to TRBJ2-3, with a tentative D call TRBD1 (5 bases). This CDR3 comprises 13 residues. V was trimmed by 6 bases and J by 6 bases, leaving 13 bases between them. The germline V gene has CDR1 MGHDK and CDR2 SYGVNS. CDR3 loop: CASRGPGLDTQYF. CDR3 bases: TGTGCCAGCAGGGGGCCAGGTCTCGATACGCAGTATTTT. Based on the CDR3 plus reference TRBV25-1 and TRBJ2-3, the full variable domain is EADIYQTPRYLVIGTGKKITLECSQTMGHDKMYWYQQDPGMELHLIHYSYGVNSTEKGDLSSESTVSRIRTEHFPLTLESARPSHTSQYLCASRGPGLDTQYFGPGTRLTVL.

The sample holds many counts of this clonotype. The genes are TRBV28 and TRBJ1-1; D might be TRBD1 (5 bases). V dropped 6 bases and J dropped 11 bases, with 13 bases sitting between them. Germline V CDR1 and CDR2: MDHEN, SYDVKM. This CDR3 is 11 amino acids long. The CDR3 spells CASSSGGGAFF. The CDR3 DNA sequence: TGTGCCAGCAGCTCGGGGGGAGGGGCTTTCTTT.

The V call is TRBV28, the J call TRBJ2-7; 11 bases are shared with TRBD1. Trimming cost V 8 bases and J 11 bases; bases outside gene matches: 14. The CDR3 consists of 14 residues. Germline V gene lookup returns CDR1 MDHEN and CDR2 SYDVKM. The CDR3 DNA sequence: TGTGCCAGCTGTCCCACCGGGACAGGGGGTAGTAAGTACTTC. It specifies CASCPTGTGGSKYF.

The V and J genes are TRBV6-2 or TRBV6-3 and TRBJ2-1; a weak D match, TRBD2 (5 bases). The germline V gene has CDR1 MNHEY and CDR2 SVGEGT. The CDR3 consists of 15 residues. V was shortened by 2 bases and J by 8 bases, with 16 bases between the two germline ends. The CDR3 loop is CASSYGQVTRDEQFF. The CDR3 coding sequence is TGTGCCAGCAGTTACGGGCAAGTGACGCGGGATGAGCAGTTCTTC.

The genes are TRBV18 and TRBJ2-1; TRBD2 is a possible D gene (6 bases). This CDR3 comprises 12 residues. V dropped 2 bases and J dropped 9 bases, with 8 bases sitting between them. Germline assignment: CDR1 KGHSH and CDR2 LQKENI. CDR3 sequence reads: CASSPTGVEQFF. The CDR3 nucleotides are TGTGCCAGCTCACCAACGGGGGTTGAGCAGTTCTTC.

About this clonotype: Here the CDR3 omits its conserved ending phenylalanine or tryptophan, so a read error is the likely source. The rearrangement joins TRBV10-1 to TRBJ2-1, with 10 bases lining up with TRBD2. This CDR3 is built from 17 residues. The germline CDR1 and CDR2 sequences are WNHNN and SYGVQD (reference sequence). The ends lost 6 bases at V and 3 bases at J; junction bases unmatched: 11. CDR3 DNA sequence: TGCGCCAGCAGCAGGTTGTCCAGCGGGAGGGACTACAATGAGCAGTTCTTA. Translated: CASSRLSSGRDYNEQFL.

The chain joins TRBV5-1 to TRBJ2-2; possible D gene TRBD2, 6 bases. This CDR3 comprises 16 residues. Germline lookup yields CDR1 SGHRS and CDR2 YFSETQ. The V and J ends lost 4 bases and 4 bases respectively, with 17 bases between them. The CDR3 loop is CASSPIAESSTGELFF. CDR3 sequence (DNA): TGCGCCAGCAGCCCAATAGCGGAGAGTAGCACCGGGGAGCTGTTTTTT.

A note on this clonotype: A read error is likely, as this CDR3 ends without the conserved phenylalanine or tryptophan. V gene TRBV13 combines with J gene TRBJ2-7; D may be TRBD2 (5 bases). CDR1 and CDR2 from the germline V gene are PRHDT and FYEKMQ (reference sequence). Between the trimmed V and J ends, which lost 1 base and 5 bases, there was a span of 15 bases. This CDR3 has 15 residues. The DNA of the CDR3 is TGTGCCAGCAGCTTAGTTGCTAGCCCTCACCACGAGCAGTACCCC. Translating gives CASSLVASPHHEQYP.

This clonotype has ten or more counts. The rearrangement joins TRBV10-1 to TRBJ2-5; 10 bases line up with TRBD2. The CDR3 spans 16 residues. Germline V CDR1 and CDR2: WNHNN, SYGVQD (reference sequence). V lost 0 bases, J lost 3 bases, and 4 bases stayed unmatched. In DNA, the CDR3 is TGCGCCAGCAGTGAGTCGAGAGGACTAGCGGAAGAGACCCAGTACTTC. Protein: CASSESRGLAEETQYF.

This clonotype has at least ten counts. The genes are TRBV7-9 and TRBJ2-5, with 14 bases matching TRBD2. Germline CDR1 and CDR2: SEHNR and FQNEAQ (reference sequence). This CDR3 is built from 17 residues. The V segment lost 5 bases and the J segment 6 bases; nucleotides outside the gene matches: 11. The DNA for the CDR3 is TGTGCCAGCAGCCCGACTAGCGGGAGGGTTATAAAGAAGACCCAGTACTTC. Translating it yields CASSPTSGRVIKKTQYF.

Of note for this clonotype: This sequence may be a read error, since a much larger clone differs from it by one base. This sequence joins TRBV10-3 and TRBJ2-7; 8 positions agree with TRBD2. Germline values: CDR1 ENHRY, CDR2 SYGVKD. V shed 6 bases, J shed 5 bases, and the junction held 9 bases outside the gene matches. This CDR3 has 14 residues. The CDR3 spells CAIRGREAGDEQYF. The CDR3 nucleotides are TGTGCCATCAGAGGGCGGGAGGCGGGAGACGAGCAGTACTTC.

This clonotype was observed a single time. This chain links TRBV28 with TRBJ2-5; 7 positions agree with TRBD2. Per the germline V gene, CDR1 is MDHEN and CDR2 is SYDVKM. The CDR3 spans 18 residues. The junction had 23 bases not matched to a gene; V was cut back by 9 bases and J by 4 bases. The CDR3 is CASCLEKLAWRYPETQYF. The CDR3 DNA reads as TGTGCCAGTTGTTTAGAAAAACTAGCGTGGAGGTATCCAGAGACCCAGTACTTC.

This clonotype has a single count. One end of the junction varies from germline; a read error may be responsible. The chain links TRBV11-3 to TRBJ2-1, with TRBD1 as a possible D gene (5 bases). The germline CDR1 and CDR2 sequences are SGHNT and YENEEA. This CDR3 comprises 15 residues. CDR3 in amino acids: CASSRGQTRGNEQIF. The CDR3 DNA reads TGTGCCAGCAGTCGCGGACAAACTCGCGGCAATGAGCAGATCTTC. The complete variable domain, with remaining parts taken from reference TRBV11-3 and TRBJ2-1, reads EAGVVQSPRYKIIEKKQPVAFWCNPISGHNTLYWYLQNLGQGPELLIRYENEEAVDDSQLPKDRFSAERLKGVDSTLKIQPAELGDSAVYLCASSRGQTRGNEQIFGPGTRLTVL.

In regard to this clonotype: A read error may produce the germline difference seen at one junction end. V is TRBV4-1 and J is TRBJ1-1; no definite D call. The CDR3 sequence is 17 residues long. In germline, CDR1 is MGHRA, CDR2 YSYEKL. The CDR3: CTSSQDDRNRPNTEAFF. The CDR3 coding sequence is TGCACCAGCAGCCAAGACGACCGGAACAGACCGAACACTGAAGCTTTCTTT.

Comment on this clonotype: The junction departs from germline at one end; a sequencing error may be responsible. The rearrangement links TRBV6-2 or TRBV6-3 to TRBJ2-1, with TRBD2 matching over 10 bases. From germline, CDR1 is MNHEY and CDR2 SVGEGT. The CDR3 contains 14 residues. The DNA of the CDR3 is TGTACCAGCAGTCGTCTAGCGGGAGTCAATGAGCACTTCTTC. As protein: CTSSRLAGVNEHFF.

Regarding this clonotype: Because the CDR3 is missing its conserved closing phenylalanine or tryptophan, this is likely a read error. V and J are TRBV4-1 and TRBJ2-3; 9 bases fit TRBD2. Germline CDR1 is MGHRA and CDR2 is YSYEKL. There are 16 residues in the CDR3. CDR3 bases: TGCGCCAGCAGCCAAGTAGTAGCGGGAGACCCAGATATGCAGTATCTT. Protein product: CASSQVVAGDPDMQYL.

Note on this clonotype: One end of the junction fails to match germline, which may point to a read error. CDR3: CTWSVYQGLNEKLFF. The CDR3 DNA follows: TGTACCTGGAGTGTGTACCAGGGCTTAAATGAAAAACTGTTTTTT. The chain employs TRBV30 and TRBJ1-4; the D gene is possibly TRBD1 (5 bases). Per germline, CDR1 GTSNPN and CDR2 SVGIG (reference sequence). This CDR3 is built from 15 residues.

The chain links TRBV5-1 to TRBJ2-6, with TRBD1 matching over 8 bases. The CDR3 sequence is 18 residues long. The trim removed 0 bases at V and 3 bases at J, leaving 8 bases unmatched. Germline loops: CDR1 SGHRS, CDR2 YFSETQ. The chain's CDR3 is CASSLAQGAHYGANVLTF. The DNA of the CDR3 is TGCGCCAGCAGCTTGGCCCAGGGGGCGCACTATGGGGCCAACGTCCTGACTTTC.

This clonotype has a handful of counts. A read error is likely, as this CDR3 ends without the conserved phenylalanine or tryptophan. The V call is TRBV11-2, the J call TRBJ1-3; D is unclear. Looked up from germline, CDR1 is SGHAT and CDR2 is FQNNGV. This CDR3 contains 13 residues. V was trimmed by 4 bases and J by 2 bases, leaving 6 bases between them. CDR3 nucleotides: TGTGCCAGCAGCTACCCTGCTGGAAACACCATATATTCT. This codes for CASSYPAGNTIYS.

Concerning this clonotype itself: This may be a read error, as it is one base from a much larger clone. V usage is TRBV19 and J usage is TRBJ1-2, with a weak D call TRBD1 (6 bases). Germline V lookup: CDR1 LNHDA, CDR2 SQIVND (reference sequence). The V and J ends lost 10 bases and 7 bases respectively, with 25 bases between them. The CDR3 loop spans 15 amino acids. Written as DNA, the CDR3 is TGTGCCACCTCACGACAGGCCCTTACTTCGCGTGGCTACACCTTC. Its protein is CATSRQALTSRGYTF.